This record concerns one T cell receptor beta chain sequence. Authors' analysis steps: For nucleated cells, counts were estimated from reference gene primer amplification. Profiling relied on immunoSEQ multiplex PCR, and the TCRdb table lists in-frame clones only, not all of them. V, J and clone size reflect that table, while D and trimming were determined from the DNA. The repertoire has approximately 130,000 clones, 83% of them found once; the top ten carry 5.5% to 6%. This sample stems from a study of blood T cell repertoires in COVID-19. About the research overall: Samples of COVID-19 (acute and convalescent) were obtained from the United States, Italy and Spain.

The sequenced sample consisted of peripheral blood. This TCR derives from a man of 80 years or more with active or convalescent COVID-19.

The CDR3 nucleotides are TGCGCCAGCACCGAGGGAGGGGAAAGGCCCTACGAGCAGTACTTC. Protein product: CASTEGGERPYEQYF. The chain links TRBV10-1 to TRBJ2-7; TRBD2 aligns across 7 bases. The V gene end was trimmed by 7 bases and the J gene end by 2 bases; junction bases not matched to a gene: 11. CDR1 is WNHNN and CDR2 is SYGVQD in the germline V gene (reference sequence). The CDR3 is made up of 15 amino acids.